This entry lists 8 T cell receptor beta chains sequenced from one sample in a study of T cells in Graves' hyperthyroidism and ophthalmopathy. The investigators amplified TCR beta CDR3 regions from RNA transcripts. TCR CDR3 underwent first-round RT-PCR with the HTBI primer set. A single record per CDR3 protein comes from TCRdb applying MiXCR to the multiplex PCR reads. The data hold around 250,000 distinct CDR3 sequences, with about 14% observed a single time. Material for sequencing was blood. These receptors were taken from a woman aged 40 to 49 with Graves' hyperthyroidism that later progressed to Graves' ophthalmopathy.

This clonotype appeared many times. The chain employs TRBV28 and TRBJ2-3; possibly TRBD1 for D (6 bases). The CDR3 consists of 14 residues. V was clipped by 8 bases and J by 2 bases, with 14 bases between them. Germline-derived CDR1 and CDR2 are MDHEN and SYDVKM. The CDR3 reads CASARGMFTDTQYF. The CDR3 DNA is TGTGCCAGCGCTAGGGGGATGTTCACAGATACGCAGTATTTT.

This clonotype was seen many times. The V gene is TRBV7-9, the J gene TRBJ2-2, with no clear D. This CDR3 has 15 residues. CDR1 and CDR2 from the germline V gene are SEHNR and FQNEAQ (reference sequence). V was cut by 2 bases and J by 0 bases, with 7 bases left in between. The CDR3 sequence: CASSLNNANTGELFF. The CDR3 DNA reads as TGTGCCAGCAGCTTAAACAACGCGAACACCGGGGAGCTGTTTTTT.

V gene TRBV7-9 combines with J gene TRBJ2-3; TRBD2 matches at 13 bases. Germline trimming cut 2 bases from V and 6 bases from J; bases unmatched to any gene: 8. The germline V gene encodes CDR1 SEHNR and CDR2 FQNEAQ (reference sequence). There are 17 residues in the CDR3. This CDR3 is CASSLRRLAGGGDTQYF. CDR3 coding DNA: TGTGCCAGCAGCTTACGGAGACTAGCGGGAGGAGGGGATACGCAGTATTTT.

This clonotype was picked up many times. The J gene is TRBJ1-6, the V gene TRBV12-3 or TRBV12-4; D call uncertain. This CDR3 has 12 residues. V was shortened by 7 bases and J by 7 bases, with 8 bases between the two germline ends. Here the CDR3 DNA reads TGTGCCAGCACCCTCGGGAATTCACCCCTCCACTTT. This encodes CASTLGNSPLHF.

This clonotype was seen repeatedly, ten times or more. CDR3 region: CASSGGTGGERETQYF. CDR3 bases: TGTGCCAGCAGCGGCGGGACAGGGGGCGAGAGAGAGACCCAGTACTTC. The chain combines TRBV13 with TRBJ2-5, with 12 bases fitting TRBD1. The J segment lost 4 bases and the V segment lost 5 bases, leaving 8 bases of the junction unmatched. The CDR3 has 16 amino acids. The V gene's germline CDR1 is PRHDT and CDR2 FYEKMQ (reference sequence).

V is TRBV29-1 and J is TRBJ1-2; D is unclear. This CDR3 comprises 8 residues. V was trimmed by 8 bases and J by 8 bases, leaving 6 bases between them. Germline CDR1 reads SQVTM; CDR2 reads ANQGSEA. The CDR3 is CSPDGYTF. Here the CDR3 DNA reads TGCAGCCCGGACGGCTACACCTTC.

This clonotype was counted ten times or more. The V call is TRBV12-3 or TRBV12-4, the J call TRBJ2-7; D unresolved. The CDR3 is 14 residues long. Trimming took off 3 bases at V and 0 bases at J, with 9 bases between the two ends. The CDR3 sequence: CASSLVPSSYEQYF. The CDR3 DNA follows: TGTGCCAGCAGTTTGGTTCCGAGCTCCTACGAGCAGTACTTC.

This clonotype was recorded many times. This chain links TRBV7-3 with TRBJ2-7; no definite D call. In germline, CDR1 is SGHTA, CDR2 FQGTGA. The CDR3 spans 14 residues. Trimming took off 2 bases at V and 0 bases at J, with 8 bases between the two ends. This CDR3 is CASSLHSSSYEQYF. In nucleotides, the CDR3 is TGTGCCAGCAGCTTACACTCATCCTCCTACGAGCAGTACTTC.